This is a list of T cell receptor beta chains from one sample in a study of OX40 agonist ivuxolimab in advanced cancers. Generated by immunoSEQ multiplex PCR, the TCRdb table keeps only in-frame clones and is missing some. The sample holds tens of thousands of clones, around 90% seen once. The sequencing here drew on CD4+ or CD8+ T cells sorted from blood, taken in a trial of the OX40 agonist ivuxolimab. Receptor source: an adult with an advanced solid tumor such as melanoma, head and neck, liver or kidney cancer. Both conserved end residues are part of each CDR3. A D gene is named only where the DNA matches it firmly. The size field is filled for only some rows; it gives once, few, many or a size class.

v_call	j_call	d_call	clone_size	cdr3_nt	cdr3_aa
TRBV5-1	TRBJ2-1	.	.	TGCGCCAGCAGCACCACAACCGATCCTGAGCAGTTCTTC	CASSTTTDPEQFF
TRBV9	TRBJ1-2	TRBD1	.	TGTGCCAGCAGCGTAGCAACAGGGGGCTATGGCTACACCTTC	CASSVATGGYGYTF
TRBV11-1	TRBJ1-1	TRBD1	.	TGTGCCAGCAGCTGGGGACAGACAGTCACTGAAGCTTTCTTT	CASSWGQTVTEAFF
TRBV5-4	TRBJ1-1	.	.	TGTGCCAGCAGCTTGGCTGGGGGGGTCCTGAACACTGAAGCTTTCTTT	CASSLAGGVLNTEAFF
TRBV28	TRBJ2-1	.	few	TGTGCCAGCAGTTCCCCAGGGGAGCAGTTCTTC	CASSSPGEQFF
TRBV28	TRBJ1-1	.	.	TGTGCCAGCAGTTTGAGGGTTATCACTGAAGCTTTCTTT	CASSLRVITEAFF
TRBV2	TRBJ2-1	.	.	TGTGCCAGCAGAAATATAGGGGTGAATGAGCAGTTCTTC	CASRNIGVNEQFF
TRBV6-5	TRBJ1-4	.	few	TGTGCCAGCAGGGAGACCGGTCGAGGCGAAAAACTGTTTTTT	CASRETGRGEKLFF
TRBV29-1	TRBJ2-4	TRBD2	.	TGCAGCGTTGCACCCGGACTAGCGGGAGGGCCGGGCATTCAGTACTTC	CSVAPGLAGGPGIQYF
TRBV18	TRBJ2-1	TRBD2	.	TGTGCCAGCTCACCCGGTCCTAGCGGGAGCTCCTACAATGAGCAGTTCTTC	CASSPGPSGSSYNEQFF
TRBV6-5	TRBJ2-6	.	.	TGTGCCAGCAGTTATGGTGGGGCCAACGTCCTGACTTTC	CASSYGGANVLTF
TRBV28	TRBJ2-3	.	.	TGTGCCAGCAGTTTTCAGGCCACGGGAAGCACAGATACGCAGTATTTT	CASSFQATGSTDTQYF
TRBV19	TRBJ2-1	TRBD2	.	TGTGCCAGTAGAATCTTGGGGACTAGCGGGCACAATGAGCAGTTCTTC	CASRILGTSGHNEQFF
TRBV10-3	TRBJ1-4	.	few	TGTGCCATCAGTGACCAGACAGAAAAACTGTTTTTT	CAISDQTEKLFF
TRBV7-2	TRBJ2-1	TRBD2	once	TGTGCCAGCAGCACGAGGACTAGACCCTACAATGAGCAGTTCTTC	CASSTRTRPYNEQFF
TRBV4-1	TRBJ2-7	.	.	TGCGCCAGCAGCCAAGATCCAGGGGGGTCCTACGAGCAGTACTTC	CASSQDPGGSYEQYF
TRBV5-1	TRBJ2-3	.	.	TGCGCCAGCAGCGCGGAGGGCGGGACTCTCGCCCGGGATACGCAGTATTTT	CASSAEGGTLARDTQYF
TRBV28	TRBJ2-1	.	once	TGTGCCAGCAGTACGGGGGCAGTCAATGAGCAGTTCTTC	CASSTGAVNEQFF
TRBV19	TRBJ2-1	TRBD2	.	TGTGCCAGTACTAAGACTAGCGTCTCCAATGAGCAGTTCTTC	CASTKTSVSNEQFF
TRBV5-1	TRBJ2-2	TRBD2	once	TGCGCCAGCACCGTTAGCGGGACCAACACCGGGGAGCTGTTTTTT	CASTVSGTNTGELFF
TRBV28	TRBJ2-1	.	once	TGTGCCAGCAGTAACCCCGGACCTTGGAATGAGCAGTTCTTC	CASSNPGPWNEQFF
TRBV7-9	TRBJ1-2	TRBD1	.	TGTGCCAGCAGCGGGGGACAGGGGGACTATGGCTACACCTTC	CASSGGQGDYGYTF
TRBV11-2	TRBJ2-1	TRBD2	.	TGTGCCAGCAGCTTAGATCCGGGTTTCGCGCTAGCGGGAGTAGTCAATGAGCAGTTCTTC	CASSLDPGFALAGVVNEQFF
TRBV7-9	TRBJ2-2	TRBD2	once	TGTGCCAGCAGCTTAGGCCGTCCGGGACTAGCTACTGCCACCGGGGAGCTGTTTTTT	CASSLGRPGLATATGELFF
TRBV19	TRBJ2-1	.	once	TGTGCCAGTAACCTCCTTGGACTACCGCAGTTCTTC	CASNLLGLPQFF
TRBV27	TRBJ2-3	.	once	TGTGCCAGCAGTTATCCCACACTCGACGGAAGCACAGATACGCAGTATTTT	CASSYPTLDGSTDTQYF
TRBV5-6	TRBJ2-4	TRBD2	.	TGTGCCAGCAGCTTCGGCGGGAGGGCCAAGGACATTCAGTACTTC	CASSFGGRAKDIQYF
TRBV18	TRBJ1-1	TRBD1	.	TGTGCCAGCTCACCACCGGGACAGGGCCGGGAGGCTGAAGCTTTCTTT	CASSPPGQGREAEAFF
TRBV5-4	TRBJ2-5	TRBD1	.	TGTGCCAGCAGCTTGGGCGCAACAGGGGGCACAGAGACCCAGTACTTC	CASSLGATGGTETQYF
TRBV6-6	TRBJ1-4	.	.	TGTGCCAGCAGTTCAGCCGGGGTTGGGGAAAAACTGTTTTTT	CASSSAGVGEKLFF
TRBV5-1	TRBJ2-7	.	once	TGCGCCAGCAGCTTGGCCGAAAGGGAGCAGTACTTC	CASSLAEREQYF
TRBV18	TRBJ2-7	.	.	TGTGCCAGCTCACCGTTACAGGGCCACGAGCAGTACTTC	CASSPLQGHEQYF
TRBV28	TRBJ1-6	.	.	TGTGCCCTCGGGGTTCCGCGATCACCCCTCCACTTT	CALGVPRSPLHF
TRBV7-3	TRBJ2-1	.	.	TGTGCCAGCAGGTTAGCAGGGAGCTCCTACAATGAGCAGTTCTTC	CASRLAGSSYNEQFF
TRBV10-3	TRBJ1-1	TRBD1	.	TGTGCCATCAGCCCGACAGGGACGGAGACTGAAGCTTTCTTT	CAISPTGTETEAFF
TRBV5-1	TRBJ2-5	TRBD2	.	TGCGCCAGCAGCTCCGGACTAGCGGGAGGGCCCGGGAAGACCCAGTACTTC	CASSSGLAGGPGKTQYF
TRBV29-1	TRBJ2-3	.	.	TGCAGCGGCCGGGAGACAGATACGCAGTATTTT	CSGRETDTQYF
TRBV5-6	TRBJ2-3	TRBD2	.	TGTGCCAGCAATCCAGCGGGGACAGATACGCAGTATTTT	CASNPAGTDTQYF